This TCR beta chain was sequenced in a study of blood T cell repertoires in COVID-19. About the study: Italy, Spain and the United States were the sources of the convalescent and acute COVID-19 samples. From T cells, B-cell-depleted T cells, or PBMCs came the material, which was cDNA or gDNA.

How the authors handled the data: It was from reference gene primer amplification that nucleated cell counts were estimated. Repertoires were generated with immunoSEQ multiplex PCR, while TCRdb's copy carries only in-frame clones and drops some. V, J and clone size were drawn from that table, and D and trimming were deduced from the DNA. The top ten clones hold about 9% of a sample with about 220,000 clones, more than 65% of them seen once. Sequencing was performed on peripheral blood. The clonotype originates from a man between 45 and 60 years old with active or convalescent COVID-19.

The CDR3 sequence is CASSEWSRAGGYTF. In DNA, the CDR3 is TGTGCCAGCAGTGAATGGAGCCGGGCGGGTGGCTACACCTTC. The V gene is TRBV6-1, the J gene TRBJ1-2; no clear D gene. The CDR3 has 14 residues. CDR1 and CDR2 (germline): MNHNS, SASEGT. V lost 2 bases and J 7 bases, leaving 14 bases between the germline ends.